The rows below give T cell receptor beta chains drawn from one sample of a study of Ad26.COV2.S vaccination and SARS-CoV-2 variants. The repertoire was sequenced with immunoSEQ multiplex PCR; TCRdb's copy has only in-frame clones and lacks some. This sample carries 150,000 to 200,000 clones, around nine tenths of them seen once, and the ten largest clones take 4.5% to 7.5%. The sample here was peripheral blood, taken after recovery from COVID-19. The receptors here all came from a human donor who had recovered from COVID-19. CDR3s include the opening cysteine and the closing phenylalanine or tryptophan. A D gene is named only where the DNA matches it firmly. The size field is filled for only some rows; it gives once, few, many or a size class.

J gene: TRBJ2-1
clone size: .
D gene: TRBD1
V gene: TRBV25-1
CDR3 DNA: TGTGCCAGCAGTGCCGGACAGGGGAAGTCTTACTCCTACAATGAGCAGTTCTTC
CDR3 protein: CASSAGQGKSYSYNEQFF

J gene: TRBJ2-1
clone size: .
D gene: TRBD2
V gene: TRBV6-5
CDR3 DNA: TGTGCCAGCAGTTTCCGGACTAGCGAGAATGAGCAGTTCTTC
CDR3 protein: CASSFRTSENEQFF

J gene: TRBJ2-1
clone size: .
D gene: .
V gene: TRBV5-1
CDR3 DNA: TGCGCCAGCAGCTTGGCCGGGGGACTTTACAATGAGCAGTTCTTC
CDR3 protein: CASSLAGGLYNEQFF

J gene: TRBJ1-1
clone size: .
D gene: TRBD1
V gene: TRBV24-1
CDR3 DNA: TGTGCCACCAGTGACCTCGGACAGGGGGTTGCGGACACTGAAGCTTTCTTT
CDR3 protein: CATSDLGQGVADTEAFF

J gene: TRBJ2-2
clone size: .
D gene: .
V gene: TRBV20-1
CDR3 DNA: TGCAGTGCTAGTAAAGCGGGCGTTACCGGGGAGCTGTTTTTT
CDR3 protein: CSASKAGVTGELFF

J gene: TRBJ2-3
clone size: .
D gene: TRBD2
V gene: TRBV13
CDR3 DNA: TGTGCCAGCAGCTCCTTTCGGGGGGGATACACAGATACGCAGTATTTT
CDR3 protein: CASSSFRGGYTDTQYF

J gene: TRBJ1-2
clone size: .
D gene: TRBD1
V gene: TRBV3-1/TRBV3-2
CDR3 DNA: TGTGCCAGCAGCCCCCCGGGACAGCGAAACTATGGCTACACCTTC
CDR3 protein: CASSPPGQRNYGYTF

J gene: TRBJ1-5
clone size: .
D gene: .
V gene: TRBV7-6
CDR3 DNA: TGTGCCATCTACGTCCGGGGAGATAGCAATCAGCCCCAGCATTTT
CDR3 protein: CAIYVRGDSNQPQHF

J gene: TRBJ2-5
clone size: .
D gene: TRBD2
V gene: TRBV19
CDR3 DNA: TGTGCCAGTAGTATAGATGCTAGCGGGAGTTGGGAGACCCAGTACTTC
CDR3 protein: CASSIDASGSWETQYF

J gene: TRBJ1-5
clone size: .
D gene: TRBD1
V gene: TRBV2
CDR3 DNA: TGTGCCAGCAGAACAGGGGGAAGCAATCAGCCCCAGCATTTT
CDR3 protein: CASRTGGSNQPQHF

J gene: TRBJ1-6
clone size: once
D gene: .
V gene: TRBV7-2
CDR3 DNA: TGTGCCAGCACCCGGACCTACTGGGGGAGTTCACCCCTCCACTTT
CDR3 protein: CASTRTYWGSSPLHF

J gene: TRBJ1-4
clone size: .
D gene: .
V gene: TRBV7-6
CDR3 DNA: TGTGCCAGCAGGCCGGGCTGGGGGACGGAGGTGAATGAAAAACTGTTTTTT
CDR3 protein: CASRPGWGTEVNEKLFF

J gene: TRBJ2-2
clone size: .
D gene: TRBD1
V gene: TRBV24-1
CDR3 DNA: TGTGCCACCAGTGTCTCGGGGACAGGGATCGGGGAGCTGTTTTTT
CDR3 protein: CATSVSGTGIGELFF

J gene: TRBJ1-5
clone size: once
D gene: .
V gene: TRBV6-5
CDR3 DNA: TGTGCCAGCAGCCACTCTAGTCCCACCCAGCATTTT
CDR3 protein: CASSHSSPTQHF

J gene: TRBJ2-2
clone size: .
D gene: .
V gene: TRBV7-6
CDR3 DNA: TGTGCCAGCAGCAGTATGGGGCGCGCCGGCGGGGAGCTGTTTTTT
CDR3 protein: CASSSMGRAGGELFF

J gene: TRBJ1-6
clone size: .
D gene: .
V gene: TRBV2
CDR3 DNA: TGTGCCAGCAGTAGACAAAGCTCCTATAATTCACCCCTCCACTTT
CDR3 protein: CASSRQSSYNSPLHF

J gene: TRBJ1-3
clone size: .
D gene: .
V gene: TRBV19
CDR3 DNA: TGTGCCAGTAGTCCCCCAGGGGAGACTGGAAACACCATATATTTT
CDR3 protein: CASSPPGETGNTIYF

J gene: TRBJ1-2
clone size: .
D gene: .
V gene: TRBV28
CDR3 DNA: TGTGCCAGCAGGATAAGGGCAGGGTATGGCTACACCTTC
CDR3 protein: CASRIRAGYGYTF

J gene: TRBJ2-7
clone size: .
D gene: .
V gene: TRBV19
CDR3 DNA: TGTGCCAGTAGTAGCCGGGCCGGGGTCTACGAGCAGTACTTC
CDR3 protein: CASSSRAGVYEQYF

J gene: TRBJ2-7
clone size: few
D gene: .
V gene: TRBV2
CDR3 DNA: TGTGCCAGCATATCGGACAGCTACGAGCAGTACTTC
CDR3 protein: CASISDSYEQYF

J gene: TRBJ1-1
clone size: .
D gene: .
V gene: TRBV7-2
CDR3 DNA: TGTGCCAGCAGCTTCGGGACTGAAGCTTTCTTT
CDR3 protein: CASSFGTEAFF

J gene: TRBJ2-3
clone size: .
D gene: .
V gene: TRBV25-1
CDR3 DNA: TGTGCCAGCAGTGGCCGGACTGGAGGAGATACGCAGTATTTT
CDR3 protein: CASSGRTGGDTQYF

J gene: TRBJ2-2
clone size: .
D gene: .
V gene: TRBV3-1/TRBV3-2
CDR3 DNA: TGTGCCAGCAGCCAAGTTGGGGAGCTGTTTTTT
CDR3 protein: CASSQVGELFF

J gene: TRBJ2-2
clone size: .
D gene: .
V gene: TRBV5-1
CDR3 DNA: TGCGCCAGCAGTTTGTGGCAGAACACCGGGGAGCTGTTTTTT
CDR3 protein: CASSLWQNTGELFF

J gene: TRBJ2-7
clone size: .
D gene: .
V gene: TRBV9
CDR3 DNA: TGTGCCAGCACCAGGGGGGTCCTGGGGGCCGAGCAGTACTTC
CDR3 protein: CASTRGVLGAEQYF

J gene: TRBJ2-3
clone size: .
D gene: TRBD2
V gene: TRBV28
CDR3 DNA: TGTGCCAGCAGTTCCCTAGCGGCCTTAGGCTCAGATACGCAGTATTTT
CDR3 protein: CASSSLAALGSDTQYF

J gene: TRBJ2-1
clone size: .
D gene: .
V gene: TRBV7-3
CDR3 DNA: TGTGCCAGCAGCCAGGGACGGGTAGCCTACAATGAGCAGTTCTTC
CDR3 protein: CASSQGRVAYNEQFF

J gene: TRBJ2-7
clone size: .
D gene: TRBD1
V gene: TRBV5-5
CDR3 DNA: TGTGCCAGCAGCCGACAGGGGACAGGGCCCTACGAGCAGTACTTC
CDR3 protein: CASSRQGTGPYEQYF